The T cell receptor (beta chain) under discussion was sequenced for a study of cytomegalovirus exposure and HLA in healthy donors. Primers for the PCR totalled 60 Vbeta and 13 Jbeta. This table comes from immunoSEQ multiplex PCR, and its TCRdb copy is limited to in-frame clones, with some not included. This sample has about 120,000 clones; roughly 77% occur once, and the top ten carry 1.5% to 2%. Findings of the study overall: HLA alleles were associated with 16,951 TCR beta sequences in a later analysis at 0.05 false discovery rate. Some TCR beta chains (164 of them) were listed as cytomegalovirus-associated.

The CDR3 has 16 residues. Germline V gives CDR1 KGHSH, CDR2 LQKENI. Trimming removed 2 bases from V and 4 bases from J; junction bases left unmatched: 9. Details on this clone: Its antigen is currently unknown.

Sequenced input: PBMCs. The gene calls are TRBV18 and TRBJ1-1; 8 nucleotides align to TRBD1. The clonotype originates from a man aged 40-49 years in good health and CMV-seronegative. CDR3 in DNA: TGTGCCAGCTCACCAATCTCGACAGGGGAGGGCACTGAAGCTTTCTTT. The encoded protein is CASSPISTGEGTEAFF.